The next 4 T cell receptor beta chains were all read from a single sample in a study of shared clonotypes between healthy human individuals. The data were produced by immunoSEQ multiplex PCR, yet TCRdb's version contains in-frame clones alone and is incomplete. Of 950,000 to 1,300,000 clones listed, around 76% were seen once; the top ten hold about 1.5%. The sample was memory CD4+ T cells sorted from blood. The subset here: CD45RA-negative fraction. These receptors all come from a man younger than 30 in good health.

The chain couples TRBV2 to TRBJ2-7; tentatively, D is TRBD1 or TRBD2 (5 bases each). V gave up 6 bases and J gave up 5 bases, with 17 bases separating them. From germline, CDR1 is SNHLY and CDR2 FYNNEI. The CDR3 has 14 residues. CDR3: CASRRWGSGNEQYF. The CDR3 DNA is TGTGCCAGCAGGAGGTGGGGGAGCGGCAACGAGCAGTACTTC.

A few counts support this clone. The CDR3 nucleotides are TGTGCCAGCAGTTACTCGAGACGGGGTAACGACGAGCAGTACTTC. Protein: CASSYSRRGNDEQYF. The genes are TRBV6-6 and TRBJ2-7; TRBD2 is a possible D gene (5 bases). The CDR3 is 15 residues long. CDR1 is MNHNY, CDR2 SVGAGI, per germline (reference sequence). Trimming cost V 0 bases and J 5 bases, with 14 bases left between them.

This CDR3 is CASSSPGGVGYGYTF. CDR3 coding DNA: TGTGCCAGCAGCTCGCCGGGGGGAGTGGGCTATGGCTACACCTTC. V gene TRBV5-4 combines with J gene TRBJ1-2, with D possibly being TRBD1 (5 bases). The CDR3 contains 15 residues. Trimming shortened V by 3 bases and J by 4 bases, and 16 bases separated the two germline ends. CDR1 SGHNT and CDR2 YYREEE come from the germline V gene (reference sequence).

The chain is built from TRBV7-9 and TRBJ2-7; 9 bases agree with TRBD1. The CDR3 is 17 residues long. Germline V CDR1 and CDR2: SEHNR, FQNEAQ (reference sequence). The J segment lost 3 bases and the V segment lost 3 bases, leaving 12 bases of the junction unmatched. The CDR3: CASSFRLDPGQGYEQYF. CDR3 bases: TGTGCCAGCAGCTTCCGTCTGGACCCGGGACAGGGCTACGAGCAGTACTTC.